The clone carrying this T cell receptor (beta chain) was seen only a few times. Libraries were prepared by immunoSEQ multiplex PCR; TCRdb keeps only in-frame clonotypes and omits some of them. The table includes about 55,000 clones, approximately 81% detected once. The data are from a study of PD-L1 blockade in urothelial cancer. As to time point: pretreatment peripheral blood. CDR3 length: 14 residues. The V and J ends lost 7 bases and 3 bases respectively, with 12 bases between them. The germline gives CDR1 SNHLY, CDR2 FYNNEI. The receptor was isolated from a man between 65 and 80 years old with urothelial cancer. V and J are TRBV2 and TRBJ1-4; D might be TRBD1 (6 bases). The source was PBMCs, collected around atezolizumab (anti-PD-L1) treatment. The CDR3 DNA follows: TGTGCCAGCAACAGGGAGCGGTCTAATGAAAAACTGTTTTTT. This gives the protein CASNRERSNEKLFF.